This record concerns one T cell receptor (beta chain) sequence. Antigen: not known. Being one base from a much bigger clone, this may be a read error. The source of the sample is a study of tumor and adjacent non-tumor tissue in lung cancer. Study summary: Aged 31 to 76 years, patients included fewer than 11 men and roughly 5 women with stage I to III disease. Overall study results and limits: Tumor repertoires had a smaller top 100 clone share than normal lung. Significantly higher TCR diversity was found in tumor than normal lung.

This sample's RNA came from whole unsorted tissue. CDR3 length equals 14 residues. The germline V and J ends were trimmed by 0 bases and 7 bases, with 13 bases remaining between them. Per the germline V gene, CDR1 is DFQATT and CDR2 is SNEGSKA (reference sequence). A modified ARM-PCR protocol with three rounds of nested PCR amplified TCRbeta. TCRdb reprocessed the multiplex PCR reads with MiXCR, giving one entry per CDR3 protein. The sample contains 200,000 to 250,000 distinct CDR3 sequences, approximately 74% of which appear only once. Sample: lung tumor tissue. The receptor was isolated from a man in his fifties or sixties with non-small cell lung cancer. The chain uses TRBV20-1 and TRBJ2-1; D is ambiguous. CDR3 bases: TGCAGTGCTAGAGATGTCCAGAGGAAAAATGAGCAGTTCTTC. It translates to CSARDVQRKNEQFF.